These 17 T cell receptor beta chains share one sample of origin, sequenced in a study of cytomegalovirus exposure and HLA in healthy donors. With 60 Vbeta and 13 Jbeta primers, the PCR was carried out. Produced via immunoSEQ multiplex PCR; TCRdb's table is partial and in-frame only. The sample includes some 130,000 clones, approximately 80% of them seen just once. The sample comprised PBMCs. Receptors were obtained from a man aged 30-40 years in good health and CMV-seronegative.

The V call is TRBV6-1, the J call TRBJ2-5; 8 bases are shared with TRBD1. CDR3 length equals 13 residues. J lost 6 bases, V lost 9 bases, and 9 bases had no gene match. Germline-derived CDR1 and CDR2 are MNHNS and SASEGT. CDR3: CASGQGRWKTQYF. CDR3 DNA: TGTGCCAGTGGACAGGGTAGATGGAAGACCCAGTACTTC.

The V gene is TRBV28, the J gene TRBJ2-5; D is perhaps TRBD2 (7 bases). Trimming cost V 6 bases and J 4 bases, with 21 bases left between them. Looked up from germline, CDR1 is MDHEN and CDR2 is SYDVKM. The length of the CDR3 is 16 residues. The CDR3 protein is CASRGAGAGEGETQYF. CDR3 bases: TGTGCCAGCAGAGGTGCGGGGGCGGGAGAAGGAGAGACCCAGTACTTC.

The chain carries TRBV7-9 and TRBJ1-2; the D is unclear. CDR1 and CDR2 from the germline V gene are SEHNR and FQNEAQ (reference sequence). V was pared by 5 bases and J by 2 bases, with 9 bases between. This CDR3 has 13 amino acids. As DNA, the CDR3 is TGTGCCAGCAGCCCCCCAGGAAACTATGGCTACACCTTC. Protein: CASSPPGNYGYTF.

The CDR3 loop is CATSRAGQTYEQYF. CDR3 in DNA: TGTGCCACCAGCAGAGCGGGACAGACCTACGAGCAGTACTTC. The rearrangement links TRBV15 to TRBJ2-7; the match to TRBD1 covers 7 bases. Germline V gene lookup returns CDR1 LNHNV and CDR2 YYDKDF (reference sequence). The CDR3 is 14 amino acids. J was trimmed by 2 bases and V by 1 base; bases with no gene match: 2.

The genes are TRBV18 and TRBJ1-3; 7 nucleotides agree with TRBD1. Germline CDR1 KGHSH, CDR2 LQKENI. Unmatched junction bases numbered 5, after V lost 6 bases and J lost 3 bases. CDR3 size: 14 residues. In DNA, the CDR3 is TGTGCCAGCTCCTTAGGGGGCTTTGGAAACACCATATATTTT. This encodes CASSLGGFGNTIYF.

The J gene is TRBJ1-2, the V gene TRBV9; 8 nucleotides line up with TRBD1. This CDR3 is built from 13 residues. Germline loops: CDR1 SGDLS, CDR2 YYNGEE. The J segment lost 8 bases and the V segment lost 1 base, leaving 4 bases of the junction unmatched. For the CDR3, the DNA is TGTGCCAGCAGCGTATTACAGGGGGACGGCTACACCTTC. Encoded protein: CASSVLQGDGYTF.

V and J are TRBV27 and TRBJ1-1, with 8 bases lining up with TRBD1. Trimming cost V 5 bases and J 4 bases; bases outside gene matches: 0. The CDR3 extends over 12 amino acids. CDR1 MNHEY and CDR2 SMNVEV come from the germline V gene (reference sequence). CDR3 loop: CASSTGGTEAFF. The CDR3 region has the DNA TGTGCCAGCAGTACAGGGGGCACTGAAGCTTTCTTT.

This clone was detected only once. The chain recombines TRBV30 with TRBJ2-7, with 8 nucleotides matching TRBD1. Per germline, CDR1 GTSNPN and CDR2 SVGIG (reference sequence). Trimming at V came to 2 bases and at J to 5 bases, leaving 5 bases not matched to a gene. The CDR3 totals 13 residues. The CDR3 protein is CAWSLRGPDEQYF. DNA for the CDR3: TGTGCCTGGAGTCTCAGGGGGCCCGACGAGCAGTACTTC.

This clone was counted a single time. The J gene is TRBJ1-2, the V gene TRBV7-2, with D maybe TRBD1 (6 bases). Germline CDR1 and CDR2: SGHTA and FQGNSA. This CDR3 comprises 15 residues. V lost 1 base to trimming and J lost 6 bases, with 15 bases between them. CDR3 sequence (DNA): TGTGCCAGCAGCTTAGGTGGGGGCGGTGGGGATGGCTACACCTTC. Translation: CASSLGGGGGDGYTF.

The chain is built from TRBV27 and TRBJ2-2; 11 nucleotides align to TRBD2. V lost 5 bases, J lost 1 base, and 6 bases stayed unmatched. The CDR3 consists of 17 residues. The germline V gene encodes CDR1 MNHEY and CDR2 SMNVEV (reference sequence). The CDR3 region has the DNA TGTGCCAGCAGTCCCCAACTAGCGGGGGAGAACACCGGGGAGCTGTTTTTT. It encodes CASSPQLAGENTGELFF.

The rearrangement joins TRBV30 to TRBJ2-5; 14 positions agree with TRBD2. The J call may be faulty, since TRBJ2-7 better matches the DNA end. This CDR3 is built from 16 residues. The germline V gene encodes CDR1 GTSNPN and CDR2 SVGIG (reference sequence). The CDR3 nucleotides read TGTGCCTGGAGTCTCACCGGGACTAGCGGGAGTCGCGAGCAGTACTTC. This sequence encodes CAWSLTGTSGSREQYF.

V gene TRBV7-2 combines with J gene TRBJ2-1; the match to TRBD2 covers 7 bases. Germline CDR1 SGHTA, CDR2 FQGNSA. V dropped 0 bases and J dropped 3; count of bases not matched to a gene: 5. This CDR3 contains 16 residues. CDR3 nucleotide sequence: TGTGCCAGCAGCTTAGCGGGCGGGAGTCACTACAATGAGCAGTTCTTC. Its protein is CASSLAGGSHYNEQFF.

This sequence joins TRBV25-1 and TRBJ1-3; D uncertain. Trimming stripped 7 bases from V and 1 base from J, with 5 bases between. The CDR3 length is 12 residues. The V gene's germline CDR1 is MGHDK and CDR2 SYGVNS. CDR3 residues: CASTSSGNTIYF. In DNA, the CDR3 is TGTGCCAGCACCAGTTCTGGAAACACCATATATTTT.

This sequence joins TRBV4-1 and TRBJ1-2; D ambiguous. The CDR3 is made up of 15 amino acids. V shed 4 bases and J shed 2 bases, with 14 bases lying between them. Germline loops: CDR1 MGHRA, CDR2 YSYEKL. The CDR3 spells CASSPIPAANYGYTF. The CDR3 DNA sequence: TGCGCCAGCAGCCCCATCCCTGCGGCGAACTATGGCTACACCTTC.

The chain joins TRBV7-9 to TRBJ1-1; the D gene is possibly TRBD1 (5 bases). Trimming removed 3 bases at V and 1 base at J, with 6 bases between. This CDR3 is 13 amino acids long. Looked up from germline, CDR1 is SEHNR and CDR2 is FQNEAQ (reference sequence). The CDR3 protein is CASSFGGNTEAFF. The DNA for the CDR3 is TGTGCCAGCAGCTTCGGGGGGAACACTGAAGCTTTCTTT.

This sequence joins TRBV5-1 and TRBJ2-2; TRBD2 agrees at 11 bases. This CDR3 spans 16 amino acids. Germline assignment: CDR1 SGHRS and CDR2 YFSETQ. V gave up 3 bases and J gave up 2 bases; unmatched junction bases: 3. The CDR3 protein is CASSSGTSGNTGELFF. CDR3 sequence (DNA): TGCGCCAGCAGCTCCGGGACTAGCGGAAACACCGGGGAGCTGTTTTTT.

This clone was found once. The J gene is TRBJ2-7, the V gene TRBV9; maybe TRBD1 (5 bases). CDR3 size: 13 residues. The V and J ends lost 4 bases and 0 bases respectively, with 8 bases between them. Germline V gives CDR1 SGDLS, CDR2 YYNGEE. CDR3 DNA sequence: TGTGCCAGCAGCCCAGGGTCCTCCTACGAGCAGTACTTC. It is translated as CASSPGSSYEQYF.